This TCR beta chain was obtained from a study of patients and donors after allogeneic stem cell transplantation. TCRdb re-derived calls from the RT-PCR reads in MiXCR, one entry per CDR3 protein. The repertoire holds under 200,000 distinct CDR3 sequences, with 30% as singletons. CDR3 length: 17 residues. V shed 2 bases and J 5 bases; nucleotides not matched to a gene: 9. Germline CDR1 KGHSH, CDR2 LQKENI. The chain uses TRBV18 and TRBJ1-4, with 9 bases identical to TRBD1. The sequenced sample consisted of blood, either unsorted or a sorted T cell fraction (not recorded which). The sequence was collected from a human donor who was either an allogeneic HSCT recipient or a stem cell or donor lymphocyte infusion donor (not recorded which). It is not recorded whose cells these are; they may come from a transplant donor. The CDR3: CASSPLRTGTGNEKLFF. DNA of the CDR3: TGTGCCAGCTCACCATTGCGGACCGGGACAGGGAATGAAAAACTGTTTTTT.